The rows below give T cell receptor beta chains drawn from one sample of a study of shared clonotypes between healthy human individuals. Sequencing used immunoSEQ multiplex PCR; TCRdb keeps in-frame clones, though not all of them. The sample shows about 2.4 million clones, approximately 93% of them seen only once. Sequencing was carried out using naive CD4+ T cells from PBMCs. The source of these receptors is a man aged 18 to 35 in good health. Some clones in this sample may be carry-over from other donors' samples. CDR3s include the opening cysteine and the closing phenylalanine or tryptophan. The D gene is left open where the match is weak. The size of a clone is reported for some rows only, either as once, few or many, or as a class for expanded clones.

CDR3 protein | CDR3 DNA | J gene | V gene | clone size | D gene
CAWAGGDTQYF | TGTGCCTGGGCGGGGGGGGATACGCAGTATTTT | TRBJ2-3 | TRBV30 | . | TRBD2
CASSQQGISYEQYF | TGCGCCAGCAGCCAACAGGGGATATCCTACGAGCAGTACTTC | TRBJ2-7 | TRBV4-1 | . | .
CASSQGTDRTDTQYF | TGTGCCAGCAGCCAAGGGACCGACCGCACAGATACGCAGTATTTT | TRBJ2-3 | TRBV14 | . | .
CASSFQGVNTEAFF | TGTGCCAGCAGTTTTCAGGGGGTAAACACTGAAGCTTTCTTT | TRBJ1-1 | TRBV28 | . | TRBD1
CASSPPGTGELFF | TGTGCCAGCAGCCCCCCCGGCACCGGGGAGCTGTTTTTT | TRBJ2-2 | TRBV7-7 | . | .
CASSYHGGGYTF | TGTGCCAGCAGTTATCACGGGGGAGGCTACACCTTC | TRBJ1-2 | TRBV6-5 | . | .
CASTRLAGGLRSPDTQYF | TGCGCCAGCACCCGGCTAGCGGGAGGGCTACGGTCCCCAGATACGCAGTATTTT | TRBJ2-3 | TRBV5-1 | . | TRBD2
CASSLARDHNEQFF | TGTGCCAGCAGCTTGGCCAGGGACCACAATGAGCAGTTCTTC | TRBJ2-1 | TRBV5-4 | . | .
CASSQERQRNEKLFF | TGCGCCAGCAGCCAAGAACGGCAGAGAAATGAAAAACTGTTTTTT | TRBJ1-4 | TRBV4-3 | once | .
CASSGYNEQFF | TGTGCCAGCTCAGGATACAATGAGCAGTTCTTC | TRBJ2-1 | TRBV2 | . | .
CASSFVTENYGYTF | TGTGCCAGCAGTTTTGTCACAGAGAACTATGGCTACACCTTC | TRBJ1-2 | TRBV28 | . | .
CASSSDPEGIEAFF | TGTGCCAGCAGCTCCGACCCGGAAGGGATTGAAGCTTTCTTT | TRBJ1-1 | TRBV7-2 | . | .
CASSLGASGGNEQFF | TGCGCCAGCAGCTTGGGGGCTAGCGGGGGCAATGAGCAGTTCTTC | TRBJ2-1 | TRBV5-1 | . | TRBD2
CASSAVNEHQETQYF | TGTGCCAGCAGTGCAGTGAATGAACATCAAGAGACCCAGTACTTC | TRBJ2-5 | TRBV25-1 | . | .
CASSEIADPRMNF | TGTGCCAGCAGTGAAATCGCGGACCCAAGGATGAACTTC | TRBJ2-5 | TRBV6-1 | . | .
CASRDRGGPGDGYTF | TGTGCCAGCCGGGACAGGGGTGGGCCGGGGGATGGCTACACCTTC | TRBJ1-2 | TRBV6-1 | . | TRBD1
CASSVWTGIKDKRDQETQYF | TGTGCCAGCAGTGTCTGGACTGGAATCAAAGATAAGCGGGATCAAGAGACCCAGTACTTC | TRBJ2-5 | TRBV6-4 | . | TRBD2
CASSNGQYEAFF | TGTGCCAGCAGCAACGGGCAGTATGAAGCTTTCTTT | TRBJ1-1 | TRBV7-8 | . | .
CASRSGASNYGYTF | TGTGCCAGTAGGTCAGGCGCCTCTAACTATGGCTACACCTTC | TRBJ1-2 | TRBV19 | . | .
CAISEDLNTEAFF | TGTGCCATCAGTGAGGATTTGAACACTGAAGCTTTCTTT | TRBJ1-1 | TRBV10-3 | . | .
CASAALDDTEAFF | TGTGCCAGCGCCGCTCTGGATGACACTGAAGCTTTCTTT | TRBJ1-1 | TRBV28 | . | .
CASGGNTEAFF | TGTGCCAGCGGGGGGAACACTGAAGCTTTCTTT | TRBJ1-1 | TRBV6-1 | . | .
CASSRTSGRVEQYF | TGTGCCAGCAGCAGGACTAGCGGGAGGGTCGAGCAGTACTTC | TRBJ2-7 | TRBV5-4 | . | TRBD2
CASSPDRGAEAFF | TGTGCCAGCAGCCCGGACAGGGGAGCTGAAGCTTTCTTT | TRBJ1-1 | TRBV7-2 | . | TRBD1
CASSPPLVAGGSTDTQYF | TGCGCCAGCAGCCCGCCCCTGGTAGCGGGAGGTTCCACAGATACGCAGTATTTT | TRBJ2-3 | TRBV5-1 | . | TRBD2
CASSLAYETEAFF | TGTGCCAGCAGCTTAGCGTACGAAACTGAAGCTTTCTTT | TRBJ1-1 | TRBV7-8 | . | .
CASSFSPHNPFSNQPQHF | TGTGCCAGCAGCTTTTCCCCGCACAATCCCTTCAGCAATCAGCCCCAGCATTTT | TRBJ1-5 | TRBV7-8 | . | .
CASTTSPWGTEAFF | TGTGCCAGCACTACTTCCCCGTGGGGCACTGAAGCTTTCTTT | TRBJ1-1 | TRBV28 | . | .